The rows below give T cell receptor beta chains drawn from one sample of a study of cytomegalovirus exposure and HLA in healthy donors. Sequenced by immunoSEQ multiplex PCR; TCRdb stores in-frame clones only, minus some. The repertoire shows under 200,000 clones; the top ten hold 6.5%. Sequencing used PBMCs. These receptor sequences come from a man aged 25-40 years in good health and CMV-seronegative. Both conserved end residues are part of each CDR3. Fields, in order: V gene, D gene, J gene, CDR3 DNA, CDR3 protein. The D gene is left open where the match is weak.

v_call: TRBV18
d_call: TRBD1
j_call: TRBJ1-1
cdr3_nt: TGTGCCAGCTCACCGCAGGGGGACACTGAAGCTTTCTTT
cdr3_aa: CASSPQGDTEAFF

v_call: TRBV18
d_call: TRBD1
j_call: TRBJ1-6
cdr3_nt: TGTGCCAGCTCACCAACAGGGGAACTTAGGGATTCACCCCTCCACTTT
cdr3_aa: CASSPTGELRDSPLHF

v_call: TRBV29-1
d_call: NA
j_call: TRBJ1-1
cdr3_nt: TGCAGCGTCGCTGACAGGCGCCTAATGAACACTGAAGCTTTCTTT
cdr3_aa: CSVADRRLMNTEAFF

v_call: TRBV5-1
d_call: TRBD1
j_call: TRBJ1-1
cdr3_nt: TGCGCCAGCAGCTTCAGGGGGCACGACACTGAAGCTTTCTTT
cdr3_aa: CASSFRGHDTEAFF

v_call: TRBV6-6
d_call: TRBD1
j_call: TRBJ2-7
cdr3_nt: TGTGCCAGCAGTGGACAGGGGATATACGAGCAGTACTTC
cdr3_aa: CASSGQGIYEQYF

v_call: TRBV5-1
d_call: TRBD2
j_call: TRBJ2-7
cdr3_nt: TGCGCCAGCAGCGTAGCGGGACCAAACTACGAGCAGTACTTC
cdr3_aa: CASSVAGPNYEQYF

v_call: TRBV7-2
d_call: TRBD2
j_call: TRBJ2-7
cdr3_nt: TGTGCCAGCAGCTTTGGGGCTAGCGGAACCTACGAGCAGTACTTC
cdr3_aa: CASSFGASGTYEQYF

v_call: TRBV4-1
d_call: NA
j_call: TRBJ1-6
cdr3_nt: TGCGCCAGCAGCCAAGGGGGGGGCGCTACTTCACCCCTCCACTTT
cdr3_aa: CASSQGGGATSPLHF

v_call: TRBV18
d_call: TRBD1
j_call: TRBJ2-7
cdr3_nt: TGTGCCAGCTCACGGCCGGGACAGGCCCCCTACGAGCAGTACTTC
cdr3_aa: CASSRPGQAPYEQYF

v_call: TRBV4-2
d_call: TRBD1
j_call: TRBJ1-4
cdr3_nt: TGTGCCAGCAGCCACATGACAGGGGAGGAAAAACTGTTTTTT
cdr3_aa: CASSHMTGEEKLFF

v_call: TRBV28
d_call: NA
j_call: TRBJ2-7
cdr3_nt: TGTGCCAGCAGTTCCAGTGTCTACGAGCAGTACTTC
cdr3_aa: CASSSSVYEQYF

v_call: TRBV5-1
d_call: TRBD1
j_call: TRBJ2-2
cdr3_nt: TGCGCCAGCAGCCGAACAGGGGCCGGGGAGCTGTTTTTT
cdr3_aa: CASSRTGAGELFF

v_call: TRBV9
d_call: TRBD1
j_call: TRBJ1-2
cdr3_nt: TGTGCCAGCAGCGTACTAGGGGGCCCTACCACTAACTATGGCTACACCTTC
cdr3_aa: CASSVLGGPTTNYGYTF

v_call: TRBV5-6
d_call: TRBD2
j_call: TRBJ2-1
cdr3_nt: TGTGCCAGCAGCTGGGTAGCGGGGTTATCCCATGAGCAGTTCTTC
cdr3_aa: CASSWVAGLSHEQFF

v_call: TRBV19
d_call: TRBD1
j_call: TRBJ2-2
cdr3_nt: TGTGCCAGTAGTGCTTACAGGGGAACGAACACCGGGGAGCTGTTTTTT
cdr3_aa: CASSAYRGTNTGELFF

v_call: TRBV5-1
d_call: TRBD2
j_call: TRBJ2-2
cdr3_nt: TGCGCCAGTACCCTACTAGCGGAAAACACCGGGGAGCTGTTTTTT
cdr3_aa: CASTLLAENTGELFF

v_call: TRBV4-3
d_call: NA
j_call: TRBJ1-1
cdr3_nt: TGCGCCAGCAGCCAAGATCTAGGAGGGCCCAGCACTGAAGCTTTCTTT
cdr3_aa: CASSQDLGGPSTEAFF